Presented here are 24 T cell receptor beta chains from one specimen sequenced in a study of radiation and T cells in renal cell carcinoma. TCRdb's table, derived via immunoSEQ multiplex PCR, lists solely in-frame clones and lacks some. The data hold around 180,000 clones, with about 87% observed a single time. Time point defined: blood 4 weeks post-SBRT, at nephrectomy. Indicated treatment: 15 Gy SBRT to primary tumor, nephrectomy 4 weeks later. The sample here was blood, taken from a patient whose treatment included radiotherapy and nephrectomy. All receptors come from a woman in her forties or fifties with renal cell carcinoma.

The chain is built from TRBV11-2 and TRBJ2-3; 7 bases line up with TRBD1. After removal of 3 bases from V and 4 bases from J, the junction contained 7 bases not matched to a gene. Looked up from germline, CDR1 is SGHAT and CDR2 is FQNNGV. The CDR3 sequence is 15 residues long. For the CDR3, the DNA is TGTGCCAGCAGCTTTGACTTAGGGGGCCCAGATACGCAGTATTTT. It is translated as CASSFDLGGPDTQYF.

The genes are TRBV25-1 and TRBJ1-4; the D gene is possibly TRBD1 (5 bases). V was clipped by 6 bases and J by 4 bases, with 21 bases between them. There are 17 residues in the CDR3. The germline V gene has CDR1 MGHDK and CDR2 SYGVNS. This CDR3 reads CASSTLAAGQGNEKLFF. In DNA form, the CDR3 reads TGTGCCAGCAGCACCTTGGCCGCTGGGCAGGGTAATGAAAAACTGTTTTTT.

The rearrangement uses TRBV19 and TRBJ1-1; D may be TRBD1 (5 bases). Trimming shortened V by 6 bases and J by 4 bases, and 12 bases separated the two germline ends. CDR1 is LNHDA, CDR2 SQIVND, per germline (reference sequence). The CDR3 totals 13 residues. The DNA of the CDR3 is TGTGCCAGTAGGCTGACAGCGGTCACTGAAGCTTTCTTT. Translated: CASRLTAVTEAFF.

V and J are TRBV25-1 and TRBJ2-1; either TRBD1 or TRBD2 may fit D (5 bases each). The germline V gene has CDR1 MGHDK and CDR2 SYGVNS. Between the trimmed V and J ends, which lost 5 bases and 6 bases, there was a span of 14 bases. This CDR3 is built from 14 residues. CDR3 region: CASSYRTGPNEQFF. The DNA for the CDR3 is TGTGCCAGCAGTTACCGGACGGGGCCCAATGAGCAGTTCTTC.

The chain couples TRBV28 to TRBJ2-5, with unresolved D. The CDR3 has 13 amino acids. V lost 5 bases and J 1 base, leaving 8 bases between the germline ends. Germline V gives CDR1 MDHEN, CDR2 SYDVKM. For the CDR3, the DNA is TGTGCCAGCAGTAAGGGTTTCCAAGAGACCCAGTACTTC. It specifies CASSKGFQETQYF.

The gene calls are TRBV4-1 and TRBJ1-3, with D hard to call. CDR1 and CDR2 (germline): MGHRA, YSYEKL. The V gene lost 0 bases and the J gene lost 0 bases, with 15 bases spanning the gap. The CDR3 runs 18 residues. This CDR3 is CASSQDRAGSRSGNTIYF. DNA of the CDR3: TGCGCCAGCAGCCAAGATAGGGCGGGGAGTCGCTCTGGAAACACCATATATTTT.

This chain connects TRBV13 to TRBJ2-2, with 9 bases lining up with TRBD1. V shed 0 bases and J 4 bases; nucleotides not matched to a gene: 6. The CDR3 covers 17 residues. In germline, CDR1 is PRHDT, CDR2 FYEKMQ (reference sequence). CDR3 region: CASSLGVGDRVTGELFF. CDR3 nucleotides: TGTGCCAGCAGCTTAGGCGTTGGGGACAGGGTCACCGGGGAGCTGTTTTTT.

The sample holds a few counts of this clone. This sequence joins TRBV5-6 and TRBJ2-1, with D possibly TRBD2 on 5 matching bases. This CDR3 has 12 residues. V was shortened by 3 bases and J by 12 bases, with 13 bases between the two germline ends. The germline gives CDR1 SGHDT, CDR2 YYEEEE. The CDR3 DNA is TGTGCCAGCAGCTCGGGATCGCCCCTGCAGTTCTTC. Its protein product is CASSSGSPLQFF. Variable domain in full (rest from reference TRBV5-6 and TRBJ2-1): DAGVTQSPTHLIKTRGQQVTLRCSPKSGHDTVSWYQQALGQGPQFIFQYYEEEERQRGNFPDRFSGHQFPNYSSELNVNALLLGDSALYLCASSSGSPLQFFGPGTRLTVL.

The chain combines TRBV5-1 with TRBJ1-3, with 7 bases aligning to TRBD1. This CDR3 comprises 14 residues. Losses at the gene ends were 0 bases for V and 3 bases for J; bases not matched to a gene: 0. Germline V gene data show CDR1 as SGHRS and CDR2 as YFSETQ. The CDR3 protein is CASSLGTGGNTIYF. The CDR3 DNA is TGCGCCAGCAGCTTGGGGACAGGTGGAAACACCATATATTTT.

The genes are TRBV11-3 and TRBJ2-5, with 11 bases fitting TRBD2. The CDR3 contains 16 residues. Unmatched junction bases numbered 10, after V lost 5 bases and J lost 5 bases. Germline V lookup: CDR1 SGHNT, CDR2 YENEEA. CDR3 DNA: TGTGCCAGCAGCGGAGGCGTAGCGGGGGGGGTGGAGACCCAGTACTTC. Translating gives CASSGGVAGGVETQYF.

The chain joins TRBV2 to TRBJ2-7; 7 bases are a match to TRBD1. Germline V lookup: CDR1 SNHLY, CDR2 FYNNEI. J gave up 4 bases and V 6 bases, and 6 bases lay outside the gene matches. This CDR3 is 13 amino acids long. For the CDR3, the DNA is TGTGCCAGCAGAGAGGACAGGTTATACGAGCAGTACTTC. Translation gives CASREDRLYEQYF.

This rearrangement joins TRBV5-8 to TRBJ2-3; TRBD2 aligns across 8 bases. Germline values: CDR1 SGHTS, CDR2 YDEGEE. V lost 0 bases to trimming and J lost 4 bases; unmatched junction nucleotides: 4. CDR3 length: 15 residues. Written as DNA, the CDR3 is TGTGCCAGCAGCTTGGGTAGCGGGGTTGCAGATACGCAGTATTTT. This gives the protein CASSLGSGVADTQYF.

This sequence joins TRBV5-1 and TRBJ2-7; D is possibly TRBD2 (6 bases). V was cut by 5 bases and J by 2 bases, with 11 bases left in between. The CDR3 is 13 amino acids. CDR1 SGHRS and CDR2 YFSETQ come from the germline V gene. The CDR3 sequence is CASRRDAPYEQYF. The CDR3 nucleotides are TGCGCCAGCAGGCGGGACGCCCCCTACGAGCAGTACTTC. Full variable domain (rest looked up from reference TRBV5-1 and TRBJ2-7): KAGVTQTPRYLIKTRGQQVTLSCSPISGHRSVSWYQQTPGQGLQFLFEYFSETQRNKGNFPGRFSGRQFSNSRSEMNVSTLELGDSALYLCASRRDAPYEQYFGPGTRLTVT.

The chain joins TRBV4-3 to TRBJ1-5, with TRBD1 matching over 7 bases. V was pared by 4 bases and J by 5 bases, with 8 bases of the junction left unmatched. The germline gives CDR1 LGHNA, CDR2 YSLEER. This CDR3 contains 15 residues. CDR3 amino acids: CASSLLTGPDQPQHF. For the CDR3, the DNA is TGCGCCAGCAGCCTACTGACAGGGCCCGATCAGCCCCAGCATTTT.

The chain recombines TRBV15 with TRBJ2-6; no firm D call. V was clipped by 0 bases and J by 2 bases, with 8 bases between them. Germline-derived CDR1 and CDR2 are LNHNV and YYDKDF (reference sequence). The CDR3 loop spans 16 amino acids. The CDR3 DNA is TGTGCCACCAGCAGAGATATAGAGCCTGGGGCCAACGTCCTGACTTTC. Protein product: CATSRDIEPGANVLTF.

The chain has TRBV5-1 and TRBJ1-6; weak D call: TRBD1 (5 bases). Germline values: CDR1 SGHRS, CDR2 YFSETQ. CDR3 size: 14 residues. The V end lost 6 bases, the J end lost 10 bases, and 17 bases lay between the germline ends. The CDR3 nucleotides read TGCGCCAGCATCTCAGAACCGGGACCATCACCCCTCCACTTT. This codes for CASISEPGPSPLHF.

V and J are TRBV30 and TRBJ1-2; tentative D call: TRBD1 (5 bases). The germline gives CDR1 GTSNPN, CDR2 SVGIG (reference sequence). V gave up 0 bases and J gave up 0 bases, with 8 bases separating them. The CDR3 length is 14 residues. The CDR3 reads CAWSVRGANYGYTF. CDR3 in DNA: TGTGCCTGGAGTGTAAGGGGAGCTAACTATGGCTACACCTTC. The full variable domain, in which reference TRBV30 and TRBJ1-2 provide the parts outside the CDR3, is SQTIHQWPATLVQPVGSPLSLECTVEGTSNPNLYWYRQAAGRGLQLLFYSVGIGQISSEVPQNLSASRPQDRQFILSSKKLLLSDSGFYLCAWSVRGANYGYTFGSGTRLTVV.

The chain links TRBV6-5 to TRBJ1-5; no firm D call. CDR3 size: 13 residues. Between the trimmed V and J ends, which lost 4 bases and 3 bases, there was a span of 7 bases. Germline V gene sequence: CDR1 MNHEY, CDR2 SVGAGI. The CDR3 region is CASSLIINQPQHF. The CDR3 DNA sequence: TGTGCCAGCAGTTTGATAATCAATCAGCCCCAGCATTTT.

This sequence joins TRBV19 and TRBJ2-5, with 8 bases fitting TRBD2. This CDR3 is built from 15 residues. Germline V gene lookup returns CDR1 LNHDA and CDR2 SQIVND (reference sequence). V lost 5 bases and J lost 2; bases outside the gene matches: 7. Here the CDR3 reads CASSPLAGKQETQYF. The CDR3 DNA sequence: TGTGCCAGTAGTCCATTAGCGGGGAAGCAAGAGACCCAGTACTTC.

Written as DNA, the CDR3 is TGTGCCAGCAGTACAAATGTAGGGGTCGGCTACACCTTC. This encodes CASSTNVGVGYTF. The rearrangement uses TRBV2 and TRBJ1-2, with D tentatively TRBD1 (5 bases). Germline CDR1 is SNHLY and CDR2 is FYNNEI. This CDR3 region has 13 residues. V gave up 5 bases and J gave up 8 bases, with 15 bases separating them. The complete variable domain, with remaining parts taken from reference TRBV2 and TRBJ1-2, reads EPEVTQTPSHQVTQMGQEVILRCVPISNHLYFYWYRQILGQKVEFLVSFYNNEISEKSEIFDDQFSVERPDGSNFTLKIRSTKLEDSAMYFCASSTNVGVGYTFGSGTRLTVV.

The CDR3 DNA is TGTGCCAGCAGTGAAGCGCTTCAGCGGGCCCGGGGGGATACGCAGTATTTT. It encodes CASSEALQRARGDTQYF. The rearrangement joins TRBV2 to TRBJ2-3; D possibly corresponds to TRBD2 (6 bases). This CDR3 is 17 amino acids long. The V gene lost 0 bases and the J gene lost 6 bases, with 19 bases spanning the gap. Germline V lookup: CDR1 SNHLY, CDR2 FYNNEI.

The count of this clone is one. The chain joins TRBV19 to TRBJ2-1; D call uncertain. CDR1 and CDR2 (germline): LNHDA, SQIVND (reference sequence). The CDR3 spans 17 residues. V lost 5 bases, J lost 4 bases, and 21 bases lay in between. CDR3 in DNA: TGTGCCAGTAGTCCTGGGATGCGCAGCAGTTCATACAATGAGCAGTTCTTC. Its protein product is CASSPGMRSSSYNEQFF.

The V gene is TRBV4-1, the J gene TRBJ2-7, with TRBD1 as a possible D gene (5 bases). CDR3 length equals 16 residues. With 1 base removed from V and 0 bases from J, the gap between germline ends came to 13 bases. Germline V lookup: CDR1 MGHRA, CDR2 YSYEKL. The CDR3 nucleotides are TGCGCCAGCAGCCAAGCATCGGGCAGGGTCTCCTACGAGCAGTACTTC. Amino acid sequence: CASSQASGRVSYEQYF.

This chain uses TRBV29-1 with TRBJ1-4, with 7 bases lining up with TRBD1. Unmatched junction bases numbered 4, after V lost 3 bases and J lost 6 bases. Germline CDR1 and CDR2: SQVTM and ANQGSEA. This CDR3 spans 13 amino acids. The DNA of the CDR3 is TGCAGCGTTGAGGGGGGGACAGATGAAAAACTGTTTTTT. Translation gives CSVEGGTDEKLFF.